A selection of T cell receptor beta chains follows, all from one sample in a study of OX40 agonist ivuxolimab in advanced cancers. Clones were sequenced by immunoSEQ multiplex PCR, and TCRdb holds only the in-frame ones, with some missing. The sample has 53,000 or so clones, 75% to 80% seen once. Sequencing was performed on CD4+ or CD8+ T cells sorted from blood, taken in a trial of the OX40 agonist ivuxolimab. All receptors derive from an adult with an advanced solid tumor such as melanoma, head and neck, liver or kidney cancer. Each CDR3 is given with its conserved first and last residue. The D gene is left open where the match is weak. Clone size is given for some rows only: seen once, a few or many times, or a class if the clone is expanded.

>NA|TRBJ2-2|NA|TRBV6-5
CASRTHNTGELFF
TGTGCCAGCAGGACACATAACACCGGGGAGCTGTTTTTT
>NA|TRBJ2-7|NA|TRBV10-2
CASRGGGGAVGEQYF
TGCGCCAGCAGAGGTGGAGGGGGTGCCGTAGGGGAGCAGTACTTC
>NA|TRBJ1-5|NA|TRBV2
CASSGGNQPQHF
TGTGCCAGCAGTGGGGGGAATCAGCCCCAGCATTTT
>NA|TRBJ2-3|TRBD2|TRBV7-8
CASSLRRLAGGRGDTQYF
TGTGCCAGCAGCTTACGACGACTAGCGGGTGGGAGGGGGGATACGCAGTATTTT
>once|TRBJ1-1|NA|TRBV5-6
CASRRDSHTEAFF
TGTGCCAGCAGGCGAGACAGTCACACTGAAGCTTTCTTT
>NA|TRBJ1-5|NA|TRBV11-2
CASSLGQGVRNQPQHF
TGTGCCAGCAGCTTAGGGCAGGGAGTGCGCAATCAGCCCCAGCATTTT
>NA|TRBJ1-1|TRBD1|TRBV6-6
CASRGGQGIGKAFF
TGTGCCAGCAGGGGGGGACAGGGAATCGGGAAAGCTTTCTTT
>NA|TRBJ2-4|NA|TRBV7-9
CASSWGLAKNIQYF
TGTGCCAGCAGTTGGGGGCTCGCCAAAAACATTCAGTACTTC
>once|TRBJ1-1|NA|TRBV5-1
CASSLMGRGENTEAFF
TGCGCCAGCAGCTTGATGGGCAGGGGCGAGAACACTGAAGCTTTCTTT
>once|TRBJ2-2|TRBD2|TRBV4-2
CASSQEVSGAGGELFF
TGTGCCAGCAGCCAAGAAGTTAGCGGGGCCGGCGGGGAGCTGTTTTTT
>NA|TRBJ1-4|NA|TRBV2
CASSRPGMGGGKLFF
TGTGCCAGCAGTCGACCGGGGATGGGGGGTGGAAAACTGTTTTTT
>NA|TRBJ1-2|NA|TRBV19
CASSMRQTYGYTF
TGTGCCAGTAGTATGCGGCAGACCTATGGCTACACCTTC
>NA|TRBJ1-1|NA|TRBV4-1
CASSQDHGATEAFF
TGCGCCAGCAGCCAAGATCACGGGGCAACTGAAGCTTTCTTT
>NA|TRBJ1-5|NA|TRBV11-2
CASSLERGSNQPQHF
TGTGCCAGCAGCTTAGAGAGGGGTAGCAATCAGCCCCAGCATTTT
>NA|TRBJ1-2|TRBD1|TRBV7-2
CASRYEGARYGYTF
TGTGCCAGCCGATACGAGGGGGCGCGGTATGGCTACACCTTC
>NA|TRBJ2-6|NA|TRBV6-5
CASSYGGAANVLTF
TGTGCCAGCAGTTACGGCGGCGCGGCCAACGTCCTGACTTTC
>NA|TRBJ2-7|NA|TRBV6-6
CASSSLLVLNREQYF
TGTGCCAGCAGCTCCTTACTAGTTTTGAATCGCGAGCAGTACTTC
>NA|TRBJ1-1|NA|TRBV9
CASSVDILLRNTEAFF
TGTGCCAGCAGCGTAGACATCCTCTTGAGGAACACTGAAGCTTTCTTT
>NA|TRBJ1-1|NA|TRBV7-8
CASSLPGIERAFF
TGTGCCAGCAGCTTGCCCGGGATTGAAAGAGCTTTCTTT
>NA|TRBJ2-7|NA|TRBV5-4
CASSFLTYEQYF
TGTGCCAGCAGCTTCCTAACCTACGAGCAGTACTTC
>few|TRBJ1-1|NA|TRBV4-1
CASSQDQVHLTEAFF
TGCGCCAGCAGCCAAGATCAAGTCCACCTCACTGAAGCTTTCTTT
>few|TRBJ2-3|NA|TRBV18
CASSPQGDTQYF
TGTGCCAGCTCACCACAAGGAGATACGCAGTATTTT
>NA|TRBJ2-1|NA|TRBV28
CASSNAGGRIQFF
TGTGCCAGCTCGAACGCCGGGGGGCGGATTCAGTTCTTC
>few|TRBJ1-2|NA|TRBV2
CASNQGANYGYTF
TGTGCCAGCAATCAGGGAGCTAACTATGGCTACACCTTC
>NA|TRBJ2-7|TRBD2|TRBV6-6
CASSPTRGDLYEQYF
TGTGCCAGCAGCCCCACCCGGGGGGACCTCTACGAGCAGTACTTC
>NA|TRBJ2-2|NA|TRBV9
CASSATGSPPGELFF
TGTGCCAGCAGCGCCACCGGGAGCCCCCCCGGGGAGCTGTTTTTT
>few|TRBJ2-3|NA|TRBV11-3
CASSPRRGTDTQYF
TGTGCCAGCAGCCCCCGGAGGGGCACAGATACGCAGTATTTT
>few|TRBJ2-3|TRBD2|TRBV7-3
CASSLTAGGLADTQYF
TGTGCCAGCAGCTTAACGGCGGGAGGGCTTGCAGATACGCAGTATTTT
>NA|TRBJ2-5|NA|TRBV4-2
CASSQDNGGWAHRYF
TGTGCCAGCAGCCAAGATAACGGGGGCTGGGCCCACCGGTACTTC
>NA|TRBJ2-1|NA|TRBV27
CASSGVSGSNYNEQFF
TGTGCCAGCAGTGGGGTCTCAGGATCGAACTACAATGAGCAGTTCTTC
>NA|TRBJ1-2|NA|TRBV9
CASSVGHSINYGHTF
TGTGCCAGCAGCGTCGGACATTCGATTAACTATGGCCACACCTTC
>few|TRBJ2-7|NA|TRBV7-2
CASSLVGDGPYEQYF
TGTGCCAGCAGCTTAGTAGGGGACGGACCTTACGAGCAGTACTTC
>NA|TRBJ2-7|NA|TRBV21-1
CASSNQRQGLHYEQYF
TGTGCCAGCAGCAACCAACGACAGGGCTTACACTACGAGCAGTACTTC
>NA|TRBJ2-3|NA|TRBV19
CACYEGTDTQYF
TGTGCATGTTATGAGGGCACAGATACGCAGTATTTT
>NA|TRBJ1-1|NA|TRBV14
CASSPAPAGVRTEAFF
TGTGCCAGCAGCCCTGCCCCCGCAGGGGTTAGGACTGAAGCTTTCTTT
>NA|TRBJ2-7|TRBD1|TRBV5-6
CASSRWRTGRSYEQYF
TGTGCCAGCAGCCGATGGCGGACAGGCCGTTCCTACGAGCAGTACTTC
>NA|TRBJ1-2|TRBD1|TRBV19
CASSNGHQGDGYTF
TGTGCCAGTAGTAATGGGCACCAGGGGGATGGCTACACCTTC
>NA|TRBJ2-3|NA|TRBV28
CASSLPGSPDTQYF
TGTGCCAGCAGTTTACCCGGGAGCCCAGATACGCAGTATTTT
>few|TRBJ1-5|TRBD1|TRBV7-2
CASSTRRRQGRDQPQHF
TGTGCCAGCAGCACGCGAAGACGACAGGGGCGGGATCAGCCCCAGCATTTT
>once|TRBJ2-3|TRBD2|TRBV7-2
CASRPSGSTDTQYF
TGTGCCAGCAGGCCTAGCGGAAGCACAGATACGCAGTATTTT
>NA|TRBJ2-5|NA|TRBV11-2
CASSLAGTQETQYF
TGTGCCAGCAGCCTTGCCGGGACACAAGAGACCCAGTACTTC
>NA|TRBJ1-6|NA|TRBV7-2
CASSLFRGNSANSPLHF
TGTGCCAGCAGCCTTTTTCGTGGGAATTCGGCTAATTCACCCCTCCACTTT
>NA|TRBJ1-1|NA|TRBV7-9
CASSWGGAGEAFF
TGTGCCAGCAGCTGGGGTGGGGCGGGTGAAGCTTTCTTT
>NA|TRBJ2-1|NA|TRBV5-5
CASSHLGSASSYNEQFF
TGTGCCAGCAGCCACCTTGGAAGCGCGAGCTCCTACAATGAGCAGTTCTTC
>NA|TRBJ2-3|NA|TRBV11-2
CASSFGLATDTQYF
TGTGCCAGCAGCTTTGGGCTAGCCACAGATACGCAGTATTTT
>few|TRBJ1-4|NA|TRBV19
CASMGTSGLFF
TGTGCCAGTATGGGGACCTCGGGACTGTTTTTT
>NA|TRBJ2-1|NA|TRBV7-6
CASSFGGGERRLHEQFF
TGTGCCAGCAGCTTTGGAGGAGGGGAGCGCCGTTTGCATGAGCAGTTCTTC
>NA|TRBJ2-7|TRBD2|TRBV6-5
CASRKQRGSYEQYF
TGTGCCAGCAGAAAGCAGCGGGGGTCCTACGAGCAGTACTTC
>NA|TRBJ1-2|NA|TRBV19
CASSSQGDYGYTF
TGTGCCAGTAGTTCCCAGGGAGACTATGGCTACACCTTC
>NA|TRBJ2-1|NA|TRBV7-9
CASSLEVGGEQFF
TGTGCCAGCAGCTTAGAAGTTGGGGGTGAGCAGTTCTTC
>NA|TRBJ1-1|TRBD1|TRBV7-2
CASQGGTEAFF
TGTGCCAGCCAGGGGGGAACTGAAGCTTTCTTT
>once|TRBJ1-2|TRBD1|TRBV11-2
CASSGTGGSGYTF
TGTGCCAGCAGCGGGACAGGGGGCTCTGGCTACACCTTC
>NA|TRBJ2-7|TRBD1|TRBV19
CASSRKGDRVGYEQYF
TGTGCCAGCAGCCGGAAGGGGGACAGGGTAGGCTACGAGCAGTACTTC
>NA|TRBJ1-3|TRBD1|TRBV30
CAWKERNLGQGNTIYF
TGTGCCTGGAAAGAAAGAAACTTGGGACAGGGAAACACCATATATTTT
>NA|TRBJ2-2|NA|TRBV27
CASSLRGAGELFF
TGTGCCAGCAGTTTGAGGGGTGCCGGGGAGCTGTTTTTT
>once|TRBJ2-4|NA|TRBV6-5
CASSVGGAKNIQYF
TGTGCCAGCAGCGTCGGCGGGGCCAAAAACATTCAGTACTTC
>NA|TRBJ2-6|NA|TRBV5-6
CASSWWTDPYGANVLTF
TGTGCCAGCAGCTGGTGGACAGATCCTTATGGGGCCAACGTCCTGACTTTC
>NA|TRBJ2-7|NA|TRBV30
CAWSTGSSYEQYF
TGTGCCTGGAGTACGGGCAGTTCCTACGAGCAGTACTTC
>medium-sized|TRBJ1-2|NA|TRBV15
CATSRDSLSTGYTF
TGTGCCACCAGCAGAGATTCCCTTTCGACCGGCTACACCTTC